This T cell receptor beta chain was observed in a study of cytomegalovirus exposure and HLA in healthy donors. The V end lost 5 bases, the J end lost 6 bases, and 11 bases lay between the germline ends. Looked up from germline, CDR1 is SGHTA and CDR2 is FQGNSA. This CDR3 comprises 12 residues. This clone was detected once. Regarding donors, all were healthy bone marrow donors. In the PCR, 60 Vbeta and 13 Jbeta primers were used. Produced via immunoSEQ multiplex PCR; TCRdb's table is partial and in-frame only. The data show roughly 80,000 clones, approximately 80% seen once. The sequencing input was PBMCs. The rearrangement joins TRBV7-2 to TRBJ2-7; no clear D gene. The sequence was collected from a woman aged 30 to 39 in good health and CMV-seronegative. For the CDR3, the DNA is TGTGCCAGCAGCCCAATCATCGGCGAGCAGTACTTC. It yields the protein CASSPIIGEQYF.